Listed here are 32 T cell receptor beta chains from one sample, sequenced in a study of T cell responses to AZD1222 COVID-19 vaccine. Generated by immunoSEQ multiplex PCR, the TCRdb table keeps only in-frame clones and is missing some. The sample lists 150,000 to 200,000 clones, approximately 94% occurring once. The sequencing used peripheral blood, collected 28 days after the second dose of the MenACWY control vaccine. Receptors originate from an adult who received the MenACWY meningococcal vaccine as a control.

The rearrangement uses TRBV3-1 (or the pseudogene TRBV3-2) and TRBJ2-7, with 8 bases fitting TRBD2. The CDR3 covers 16 residues. Trimming cost V 1 base and J 0 bases; bases outside gene matches: 5. CDR1 LGHDT and CDR2 YNNKEL come from the germline V gene (reference sequence). CDR3 nucleotide sequence: TGTGCCAGCAGCCAAGGGCGAAGCGGGAGCTCCTACGAGCAGTACTTC. Protein: CASSQGRSGSSYEQYF.

The chain is built from TRBV19 and TRBJ1-4, with TRBD1 identical over 8 bases. The CDR3 consists of 16 residues. After removal of 1 base from V and 7 bases from J, the junction contained 8 bases not matched to a gene. CDR1 and CDR2 from the germline V gene are LNHDA and SQIVND (reference sequence). CDR3 region: CASSIVPTGATEKLFF. The DNA of the CDR3 is TGTGCCAGTAGTATAGTCCCGACAGGGGCGACTGAAAAACTGTTTTTT.

V and J are TRBV30 and TRBJ1-5; D gene uncertain. Germline CDR1 GTSNPN, CDR2 SVGIG (reference sequence). The CDR3 has 15 residues. V was cut by 0 bases and J by 2 bases, with 11 bases left in between. CDR3 sequence (DNA): TGTGCCTGGAGTGTACTAGGGATCGGCAATCAGCCCCAGCATTTT. This translates into CAWSVLGIGNQPQHF.

The rearrangement joins TRBV5-8 to TRBJ2-3; 8 nucleotides agree with TRBD2. V dropped 3 bases and J dropped 8; count of bases not matched to a gene: 11. The V gene's germline CDR1 is SGHTS and CDR2 YDEGEE. This CDR3 has 15 amino acids. The CDR3 here is CASSSGTSSRGTQYF. Here the CDR3 DNA reads TGTGCCAGCAGCTCCGGGACTAGTTCTCGGGGTACGCAGTATTTT.

This clone was observed once. The rearrangement joins TRBV2 to TRBJ2-5; 10 bases fit TRBD1. In germline, CDR1 is SNHLY, CDR2 FYNNEI. V lost 6 bases and J lost 4; bases outside the gene matches: 2. This CDR3 has 13 residues. CDR3 in DNA: TGTGCCAGCAGAGGACAGGGGGTAGAGACCCAGTACTTC. It encodes CASRGQGVETQYF. The full variable domain, rest sourced from reference TRBV2 and TRBJ2-5, is EPEVTQTPSHQVTQMGQEVILRCVPISNHLYFYWYRQILGQKVEFLVSFYNNEISEKSEIFDDQFSVERPDGSNFTLKIRSTKLEDSAMYFCASRGQGVETQYFGPGTRLLVL.

This clone came up once. The V gene is TRBV3-1 (or the pseudogene TRBV3-2), the J gene TRBJ1-1; D ambiguous. The CDR3 has 14 residues. Looked up from germline, CDR1 is LGHDT and CDR2 is YNNKEL (reference sequence). V was pared by 6 bases and J by 0 bases, with 11 bases between. DNA for the CDR3: TGTGCCAGCAGTACCACAGCCATGAACACTGAAGCTTTCTTT. Protein sequence: CASSTTAMNTEAFF.

J is TRBJ2-7 and V is TRBV4-2; D remains ambiguous. Germline V lookup: CDR1 LGHNA, CDR2 YNFKEQ. Trimming took 0 bases from V and 3 from J, leaving 9 bases between them. This CDR3 contains 14 residues. CDR3: CASSQETADYEQYF. The CDR3 DNA follows: TGTGCCAGCAGCCAAGAAACGGCAGACTACGAGCAGTACTTC.

This chain connects TRBV11-2 to TRBJ2-1, with D maybe TRBD1 (5 bases). The V gene's germline CDR1 is SGHAT and CDR2 FQNNGV. The CDR3 spans 15 residues. Trimming left V 7 bases short and J 2 bases short, with 15 bases between. The CDR3 DNA reads TGTGCCAGCACCCCTTTGGGGCAGGCCTACAATGAGCAGTTCTTC. Translating it yields CASTPLGQAYNEQFF. Full variable domain (rest looked up from reference TRBV11-2 and TRBJ2-1): EAGVAQSPRYKIIEKRQSVAFWCNPISGHATLYWYQQILGQGPKLLIQFQNNGVVDDSQLPKDRFSAERLKGVDSTLKIQPAKLEDSAVYLCASTPLGQAYNEQFFGPGTRLTVL.

This clone has a single count. The chain has TRBV19 and TRBJ2-4; no firm D call. From germline, CDR1 is LNHDA and CDR2 SQIVND (reference sequence). Trimming took off 1 base at V and 0 bases at J, with 7 bases between the two ends. The CDR3 totals 15 residues. The CDR3 sequence is CASSIGWVAKNIQYF. DNA of the CDR3: TGTGCCAGTAGTATAGGGTGGGTAGCCAAAAACATTCAGTACTTC.

CDR3 loop: CASSIRGAAVQPQHF. In DNA, the CDR3 is TGTGCCAGTAGTATCCGGGGGGCAGCCGTTCAGCCCCAGCATTTT. The V gene is TRBV19, the J gene TRBJ1-5; perhaps TRBD1 as D (6 bases). V lost 3 bases, J lost 6 bases, and 15 bases lay in between. The V gene's germline CDR1 is LNHDA and CDR2 SQIVND (reference sequence). This CDR3 region has 15 residues.

The V call is TRBV6-6, the J call TRBJ1-2, with unresolved D. The length of the CDR3 is 14 residues. V lost 4 bases and J 6 bases, leaving 15 bases between the germline ends. Germline V gene data show CDR1 as MNHNY and CDR2 as SVGAGI (reference sequence). The CDR3 nucleotides read TGTGCCAGCAGTTTTGGGAGCAGACAAGATGGCTACACCTTC. Its protein product is CASSFGSRQDGYTF.

The chain is built from TRBV30 and TRBJ2-3, with 10 bases identical to TRBD2. V lost 4 bases to trimming and J lost 4 bases; unmatched junction nucleotides: 2. Germline CDR1 reads GTSNPN; CDR2 reads SVGIG (reference sequence). CDR3 length equals 13 residues. CDR3 coding DNA: TGTGCCTGGATGGGACTAGCGCCAGATACGCAGTATTTT. This encodes CAWMGLAPDTQYF.

The chain joins TRBV3-1 (or the pseudogene TRBV3-2) to TRBJ1-4; D unresolved. CDR3 length equals 13 residues. V gave up 3 bases and J gave up 16 bases, with 18 bases separating them. CDR1 is LGHDT, CDR2 YNNKEL, per germline (reference sequence). CDR3 region: CASSHPPPRRRFF. Here the CDR3 DNA reads TGTGCCAGCAGCCATCCGCCCCCCCGCAGGAGGTTTTTT.

This sequence joins TRBV18 and TRBJ1-2; perhaps TRBD1 as D (5 bases). Germline V gene sequence: CDR1 KGHSH, CDR2 LQKENI. The V gene lost 0 bases and the J gene lost 2 bases, with 10 bases spanning the gap. The CDR3 covers 15 residues. DNA for the CDR3: TGTGCCAGCTCACCACCGGGACGGGGAAACTATGGCTACACCTTC. The encoded protein is CASSPPGRGNYGYTF.

The rearrangement uses TRBV6-2 or TRBV6-3 and TRBJ1-1; a possible D gene is TRBD1 (6 bases). Trimming left V 6 bases short and J 7 bases short, with 30 bases between. The V gene's germline CDR1 is MNHEY and CDR2 SVGEGT. The CDR3 contains 18 residues. CDR3 nucleotides: TGTGCCAGCAGCGCTAATCCGGGACAATACCTCCGGGGTATTGAAGCTTTCTTT. This sequence encodes CASSANPGQYLRGIEAFF.

V gene TRBV11-2 combines with J gene TRBJ1-5, with D possibly matching TRBD1 (6 bases). The CDR3 has 13 residues. Trimming shortened V by 5 bases and J by 7 bases, and 12 bases separated the two germline ends. Germline V gives CDR1 SGHAT, CDR2 FQNNGV. CDR3 sequence reads: CASSVNRVQPQHF. The CDR3 DNA reads TGTGCCAGCAGCGTGAACAGGGTACAGCCCCAGCATTTT.

The CDR3 coding sequence is TGTGCCACCAGTGATTCGGGACGGCCCTCTGGGGCCAACGTCCTGACTTTC. This encodes CATSDSGRPSGANVLTF. The rearrangement uses TRBV24-1 and TRBJ2-6; perhaps D is TRBD1 or TRBD2 (5 bases each). The germline gives CDR1 KGHDR, CDR2 SFDVKD. The CDR3 spans 17 residues. Trimming cost V 2 bases and J 0 bases, with 10 bases left between them.

This clone was seen a few times. V and J are TRBV7-9 and TRBJ2-1, with D uncertain. The CDR3 spans 15 residues. The V and J ends lost 6 bases and 7 bases respectively, with 19 bases between them. CDR1 and CDR2 (germline): SEHNR, FQNEAQ (reference sequence). The CDR3 sequence is CASRPKNRLGNEQFF. The CDR3 DNA reads TGTGCCAGCAGGCCTAAAAACCGCCTGGGGAATGAGCAGTTCTTC.

V gene TRBV6-6 combines with J gene TRBJ2-1; D gene ambiguous. Trimming cost V 8 bases and J 10 bases, with 12 bases left between them. Germline CDR1 is MNHNY and CDR2 is SVGAGI (reference sequence). The CDR3 consists of 11 residues. The CDR3 reads CASSRNEEQFF. CDR3 DNA: TGTGCCAGCTCCCGGAATGAGGAGCAGTTCTTC.

The gene calls are TRBV9 and TRBJ2-2, with 7 bases matching TRBD2. The trim removed 0 bases at V and 7 bases at J, leaving 12 bases unmatched. Looked up from germline, CDR1 is SGDLS and CDR2 is YYNGEE. This CDR3 spans 17 amino acids. The CDR3, as DNA: TGTGCCAGCAGCGTAGTCGCCTGGGCGGGAGCCGGCGGGGAGCTGTTTTTT. Residues: CASSVVAWAGAGGELFF.

This clone has more than one count but fewer than ten. The rearrangement joins TRBV19 to TRBJ2-2; 7 bases match TRBD2. The V gene end was trimmed by 8 bases and the J gene end by 3 bases; junction bases not matched to a gene: 9. The length of the CDR3 is 15 residues. Germline CDR1 LNHDA, CDR2 SQIVND (reference sequence). This CDR3 is CASRKREGHTGELFF. Written as DNA, the CDR3 is TGTGCCAGTCGGAAGAGGGAGGGTCACACCGGGGAGCTGTTTTTT.

This chain links TRBV11-2 with TRBJ2-3; no firm D call. The CDR3 is 14 residues long. CDR1 is SGHAT and CDR2 is FQNNGV in the germline V gene. V shed 0 bases and J shed 6 bases, with 10 bases lying between them. In DNA, the CDR3 is TGTGCCAGCAGCTTAGATAGGAGTGGGGATACGCAGTATTTT. Protein sequence: CASSLDRSGDTQYF.

The chain couples TRBV7-3 to TRBJ2-1; TRBD2 might be the D (6 bases). The CDR3 runs 16 residues. Trimming took off 1 base at V and 6 bases at J, with 16 bases between the two ends. CDR1 and CDR2 (germline): SGHTA, FQGTGA. The CDR3 here is CASSLSQSAGSNEQFF. The CDR3 region has the DNA TGTGCCAGCAGCTTAAGTCAGTCCGCCGGGAGCAATGAGCAGTTCTTC.

V is TRBV5-5 and J is TRBJ1-2, with a possible D match to TRBD1 (6 bases). The V gene's germline CDR1 is SGHKS and CDR2 YYEKEE (reference sequence). The V gene lost 4 bases and the J gene lost 5 bases, with 18 bases spanning the gap. The CDR3 is 15 amino acids. CDR3 coding DNA: TGTGCCAGCAGCCTCCGGACAGAAAGGGAGTATGGCTACACCTTC. Translated, it gives CASSLRTEREYGYTF.

The chain links TRBV18 to TRBJ2-3; D gene uncertain. This CDR3 has 12 amino acids. V was shortened by 2 bases and J by 2 bases, with 2 bases between the two germline ends. Germline CDR1 is KGHSH and CDR2 is LQKENI. In DNA, the CDR3 is TGTGCCAGCTCACCAGACACAGATACGCAGTATTTT. It encodes CASSPDTDTQYF.

The V gene is TRBV7-9, the J gene TRBJ2-6; TRBD1 matches 9 bases. The CDR3 has 16 residues. V shed 10 bases and J 2 bases; nucleotides not matched to a gene: 9. In germline, CDR1 is SEHNR, CDR2 FQNEAQ (reference sequence). CDR3 loop: CATSTGGKPGANVLTF. The CDR3 DNA reads as TGTGCCACCTCCACAGGGGGCAAGCCTGGGGCCAACGTCCTGACTTTC.

This chain connects TRBV7-2 to TRBJ1-1; the D is unclear. Germline V CDR1 and CDR2: SGHTA, FQGNSA. This CDR3 spans 15 amino acids. Trimming removed 1 base from V and 3 bases from J, with 12 bases in between. This CDR3 reads CASSLGPQRYTEAFF. CDR3 coding DNA: TGTGCCAGCAGCTTAGGTCCCCAGCGGTACACTGAAGCTTTCTTT.

The chain has TRBV18 and TRBJ2-7; D call uncertain. This CDR3 is built from 13 residues. The germline CDR1 and CDR2 sequences are KGHSH and LQKENI. The germline V and J ends were trimmed by 6 bases and 3 bases, with 12 bases remaining between them. This CDR3 is CASSGEHDYEQYF. The CDR3 DNA is TGTGCCAGCTCTGGGGAACATGACTACGAGCAGTACTTC.

J is TRBJ2-7 and V is TRBV6-5; D is ambiguous. Germline CDR1 MNHEY, CDR2 SVGAGI. The CDR3 is made up of 12 amino acids. Trimming took off 5 bases at V and 6 bases at J, with 11 bases between the two ends. The CDR3 loop is CASSTDTSEQYF. CDR3 coding DNA: TGTGCCAGCAGTACAGATACAAGCGAGCAGTACTTC.

The CDR3 protein is CASSEGQDSRVVAFF. The CDR3 DNA reads as TGTGCCAGCAGTGAAGGACAGGACTCCCGGGTTGTAGCTTTCTTT. The chain combines TRBV6-1 with TRBJ1-1; a weak D match, TRBD1 (6 bases). Germline CDR1 reads MNHNS; CDR2 reads SASEGT. The CDR3 totals 15 residues. V was pared by 1 base and J by 10 bases, with 19 bases between.

J is TRBJ2-3 and V is TRBV5-1, with 7 bases matching TRBD2. Germline V gives CDR1 SGHRS, CDR2 YFSETQ. CDR3 length: 16 amino acids. With V trimmed by 5 bases and J by 5 bases, 14 bases remained unmatched. CDR3 in amino acids: CASSYGGSGSRDTQYF. In DNA, the CDR3 is TGCGCCAGCAGTTATGGAGGTAGCGGGTCCCGAGATACGCAGTATTTT.

This clone was seen only once. This chain connects TRBV29-1 to TRBJ1-1; D gene uncertain. The CDR3 has 12 amino acids. V lost 4 bases and J 2 bases, leaving 8 bases between the germline ends. Germline CDR1 is SQVTM and CDR2 is ANQGSEA. CDR3 sequence reads: CSVVPSNTEAFF. The CDR3 nucleotides are TGCAGCGTTGTCCCGAGTAACACTGAAGCTTTCTTT. The whole variable domain, filled in from reference TRBV29-1 and TRBJ1-1, reads SAVISQKPSRDICQRGTSLTIQCQVDSQVTMMFWYRQQPGQSLTLIATANQGSEATYESGFVIDKFPISRPNLTFSTLTVSNMSPEDSSIYLCSVVPSNTEAFFGQGTRLTVV.